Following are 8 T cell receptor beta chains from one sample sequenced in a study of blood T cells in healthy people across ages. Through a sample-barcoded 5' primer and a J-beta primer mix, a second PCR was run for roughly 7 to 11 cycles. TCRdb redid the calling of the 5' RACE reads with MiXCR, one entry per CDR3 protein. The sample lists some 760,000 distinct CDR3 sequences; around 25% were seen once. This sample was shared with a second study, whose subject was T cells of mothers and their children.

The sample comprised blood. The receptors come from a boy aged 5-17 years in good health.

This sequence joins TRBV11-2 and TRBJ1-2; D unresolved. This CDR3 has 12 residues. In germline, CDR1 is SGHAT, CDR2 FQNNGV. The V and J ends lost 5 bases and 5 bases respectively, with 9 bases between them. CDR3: CASSTQRYGYTF. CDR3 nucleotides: TGTGCCAGCAGCACACAGAGATATGGCTACACCTTC.

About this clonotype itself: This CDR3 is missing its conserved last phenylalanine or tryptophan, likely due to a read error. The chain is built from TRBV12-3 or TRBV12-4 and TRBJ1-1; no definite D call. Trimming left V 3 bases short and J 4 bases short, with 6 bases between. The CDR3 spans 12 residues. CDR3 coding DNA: TGTGCCAGCAGTTTTGGGAGCACTGAAGCTTTCCTT. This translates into CASSFGSTEAFL.

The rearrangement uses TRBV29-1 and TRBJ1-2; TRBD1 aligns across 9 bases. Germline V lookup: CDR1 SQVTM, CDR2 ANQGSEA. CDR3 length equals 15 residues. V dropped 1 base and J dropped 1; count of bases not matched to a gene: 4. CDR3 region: CSVEVQGAGNYGYTF. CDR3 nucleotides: TGCAGCGTTGAAGTACAGGGGGCGGGTAACTATGGCTACACCTTC.

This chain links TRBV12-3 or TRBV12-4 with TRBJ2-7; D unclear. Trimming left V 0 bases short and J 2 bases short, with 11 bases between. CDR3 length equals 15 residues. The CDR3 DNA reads TGTGCCAGCAGTTTAGCTCCAGGAACGACCTACGAGCAGTACTTC. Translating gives CASSLAPGTTYEQYF.

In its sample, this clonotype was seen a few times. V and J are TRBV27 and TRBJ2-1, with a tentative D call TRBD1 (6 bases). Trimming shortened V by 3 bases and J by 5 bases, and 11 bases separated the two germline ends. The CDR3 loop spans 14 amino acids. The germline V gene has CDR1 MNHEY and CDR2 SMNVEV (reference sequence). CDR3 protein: CASSFSGQHNEQFF. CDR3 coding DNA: TGTGCCAGCAGTTTCTCCGGACAGCACAATGAGCAGTTCTTC.

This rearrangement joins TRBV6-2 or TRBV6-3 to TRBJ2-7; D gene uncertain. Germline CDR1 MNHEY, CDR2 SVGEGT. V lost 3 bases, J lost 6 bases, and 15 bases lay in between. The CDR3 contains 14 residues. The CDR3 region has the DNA TGTGCCAGCAGTTATCTGAGTAATGAGCGCGAGCAGTACTTC. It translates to CASSYLSNEREQYF.

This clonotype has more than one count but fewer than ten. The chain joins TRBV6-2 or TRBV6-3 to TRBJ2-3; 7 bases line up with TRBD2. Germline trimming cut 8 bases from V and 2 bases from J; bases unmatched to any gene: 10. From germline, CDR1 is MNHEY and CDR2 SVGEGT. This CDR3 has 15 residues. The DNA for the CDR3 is TGTGCCAGCTCCCCTCACGGGGGGTCCACAGATACGCAGTATTTT. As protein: CASSPHGGSTDTQYF.

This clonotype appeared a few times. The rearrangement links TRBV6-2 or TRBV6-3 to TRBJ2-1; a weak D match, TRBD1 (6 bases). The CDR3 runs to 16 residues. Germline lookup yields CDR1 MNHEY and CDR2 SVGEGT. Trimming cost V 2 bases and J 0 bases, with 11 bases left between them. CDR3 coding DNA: TGTGCCAGCAGTTACGGGGGCCCGAGCTCCTACAATGAGCAGTTCTTC. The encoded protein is CASSYGGPSSYNEQFF.